These 10 T cell receptor beta chains were all obtained from the same sample, sequenced in a study of patients and donors after allogeneic stem cell transplantation. TCRdb used MiXCR to reprocess the RT-PCR reads, holding one entry per CDR3 protein. The table has 150,000 to 200,000 distinct CDR3 sequences, 20% to 25% seen once. Sequenced material: blood, either unsorted or a sorted T cell fraction (not recorded which). These receptors were taken from a human donor who was either an allogeneic HSCT recipient or a stem cell or donor lymphocyte infusion donor (not recorded which). It is not recorded whose cells these are; they may come from a transplant donor.

The V and J genes are TRBV7-2 and TRBJ2-4; 7 nucleotides align to TRBD2. The germline CDR1 and CDR2 sequences are SGHTA and FQGNSA. This CDR3 has 14 residues. With 4 bases clipped from V and 8 bases from J, the junction kept 8 bases outside the gene matches. The CDR3 here is CASSSLAGEYIQYF. The CDR3 DNA is TGTGCCAGCAGCTCCTTAGCGGGCGAGTACATTCAGTACTTC. The entire variable domain, with the rest obtained from reference TRBV7-2 and TRBJ2-4, is as follows: GAGVSQSPSNKVTEKGKDVELRCDPISGHTALYWYRQSLGQGLEFLIYFQGNSAPDKSGLPSDRFSAERTGGSVSTLTIQRTQQEDSAVYLCASSSLAGEYIQYFGAGTRLSVL.

This chain connects TRBV6-6 to TRBJ2-3; TRBD2 might be the D (6 bases). There are 15 residues in the CDR3. Germline V gene lookup returns CDR1 MNHNY and CDR2 SVGAGI (reference sequence). V lost 6 bases and J lost 0, with 13 bases in between. The CDR3: CASSRLVTSTDTQYF. The CDR3, as DNA: TGTGCCAGCAGCCGACTAGTAACTAGCACAGATACGCAGTATTTT.

This sequence joins TRBV20-1 and TRBJ1-1; TRBD1 is a possible D gene (5 bases). The CDR3 is 12 residues long. The V end was cut by 3 bases, the J end by 11 bases, with 16 bases between. The germline CDR1 and CDR2 sequences are DFQATT and SNEGSKA (reference sequence). CDR3 in amino acids: CSASRETFWAFF. The CDR3, as DNA: TGCAGTGCTAGCAGGGAAACCTTCTGGGCTTTCTTT.

This clonotype appeared a few times. This sequence joins TRBV20-1 and TRBJ1-4; D not certain. The CDR3 length is 13 residues. The germline CDR1 and CDR2 sequences are DFQATT and SNEGSKA (reference sequence). V lost 5 bases to trimming and J lost 0 bases, with 7 bases between them. Here the CDR3 reads CSALISTNEKLFF. The CDR3 DNA reads TGCAGTGCTCTCATTTCAACTAATGAAAAACTGTTTTTT.

In this sample, this clonotype turned up a few times. This rearrangement joins TRBV5-1 to TRBJ2-3; D may be TRBD1 (5 bases). The germline V and J ends were trimmed by 4 bases and 4 bases, with 10 bases remaining between them. CDR3 length: 13 residues. CDR1 and CDR2 (germline): SGHRS, YFSETQ. The CDR3 DNA is TGCGCCAGCAGCCCCACAGGTGCAGATACGCAGTATTTT. Translated: CASSPTGADTQYF. The complete variable domain, with remaining parts taken from reference TRBV5-1 and TRBJ2-3, reads KAGVTQTPRYLIKTRGQQVTLSCSPISGHRSVSWYQQTPGQGLQFLFEYFSETQRNKGNFPGRFSGRQFSNSRSEMNVSTLELGDSALYLCASSPTGADTQYFGPGTRLTVL.

This clonotype has only a few counts. This chain uses TRBV7-2 with TRBJ1-2; perhaps TRBD1 as D (5 bases). V shed 2 bases and J shed 4 bases, with 14 bases lying between them. There are 15 residues in the CDR3. Germline CDR1 and CDR2: SGHTA and FQGNSA. This chain's CDR3 is CASSLTHLGGYGYTF. For the CDR3, the DNA is TGTGCCAGCAGCTTAACCCATCTTGGGGGCTATGGCTACACCTTC.

The V call is TRBV3-1, the J call TRBJ2-3; D perhaps matches TRBD2 (7 bases). This CDR3 has 17 residues. V lost 4 bases and J 2 bases, leaving 19 bases between the germline ends. Germline loops: CDR1 LGHDT, CDR2 YNNKEL (reference sequence). The CDR3 coding sequence is TGTGCCAGCAGCCGTTGGCCCCGCGGGGGCCTCACAGATACGCAGTATTTT. Its translation: CASSRWPRGGLTDTQYF.

The V call is TRBV4-1, the J call TRBJ2-7; weak D call: TRBD1 (5 bases). This CDR3 comprises 15 residues. Germline CDR1 is MGHRA and CDR2 is YSYEKL. Trimming pared 2 bases from V and 3 bases from J, leaving 14 bases between. For the CDR3, the DNA is TGCGCCAGCAGCCAACAACAGCTGCAGGGCTACGAGCAGTACTTC. Its translation is CASSQQQLQGYEQYF.

This clonotype was recorded only once. The V and J genes are TRBV6-2 or TRBV6-3 and TRBJ2-3; D might be TRBD2 (5 bases). The V and J ends lost 2 bases and 0 bases respectively, with 9 bases between them. This CDR3 has 15 amino acids. In germline, CDR1 is MNHEY, CDR2 SVGEGT. CDR3 residues: CASSYEGASTDTQYF. CDR3 DNA sequence: TGTGCCAGCAGTTACGAGGGAGCGAGCACAGATACGCAGTATTTT.

The chain's CDR3 is CASSCGKASGELFF. In DNA, the CDR3 is TGTGCCAGCAGTTGCGGAAAAGCTAGCGGGGAGCTGTTTTTT. The chain carries TRBV6-2 or TRBV6-3 and TRBJ2-2; no reliable D call. Between the trimmed V and J ends, which lost 4 bases and 7 bases, there was a span of 13 bases. Germline V gene data show CDR1 as MNHEY and CDR2 as SVGEGT. This CDR3 spans 14 amino acids.